This T cell receptor (beta chain) was identified in a study of blood T cell repertoires in COVID-19. Study background: PBMCs, B-cell-depleted T cells, or T cells provided the cDNA or gDNA that made up the material.

Germline V lookup: CDR1 SGHTA, CDR2 FQGNSA. V was cut by 1 base and J by 10 bases, with 22 bases left in between. The CDR3 length is 16 residues. Participants came from 24 US areas, aged about 18 to 100 years. In assigning cohorts, the study relied on participant-reported clinical history. Repertoires were generated with immunoSEQ multiplex PCR, while TCRdb's copy carries only in-frame clones and drops some. The repertoire has 400,000 to 550,000 clones, 70% to 90% of them found once; the top ten carry around 1.8%. The source material was PBMCs or T cells enriched from blood (not recorded which). The chain joins TRBV7-2 to TRBJ2-5, with D perhaps TRBD1 (6 bases). The origin of this receptor is a woman between 18 and 30 years old with acute COVID-19. CDR3 nucleotides: TGTGCCAGCAGCTTAGGAGGGTGGTCGGATCAAGGGGGCCAGTACTTC. The encoded protein is CASSLGGWSDQGGQYF.